This T cell receptor beta chain was retrieved from a study of blood T cells in healthy people across ages (dated by TCRdb to about 2015). At the level of the whole study: In model experiments, roughly one uniquely barcoded TCR beta cDNA molecule per two T cells was captured by template switching. The study measured age-related changes in TCR beta repertoire diversity using deep sequencing normalized with unique cDNA molecular identifiers. Four age groups were formed from the donors: young (average approximately 15 years), middle-aged (approximately 39), aged (roughly 56) and long-lived (82). To avoid experimental bias, donors of different ages were distributed randomly across sequencing lanes. The study analyzed two additional independent replicas of 1 million unique cDNA reads from the same blood draw for two donors, one aged 18 to 30 and one aged 80 or older. The paper's findings and limits, for the study overall: Donor CMV infection status was unknown, potentially confounding age-related changes in expanded clonotypes. Bulk unsorted PBMC profiling prevented conclusive comparison of naive and antigen-experienced compartments. Observed TCR beta diversity correlated strongly with the percentage of naive T cells measured by flow cytometry. Estimates of total diversity based on one million sequenced T cells were regarded as lower bounds and as underestimates. Compared with the aged group, the long-lived group had more naive CD4+ T cells, fewer expanded clones and increased TCR diversity, a pattern suggesting age selection. Observed TCR beta diversity per million T cells fell roughly linearly with age, and a significant reduction was already apparent by age about 36.

Systemically healthy Caucasian individuals from Russia, some 36 in total and aged about 6 to 100 years, were included as donors. About 10 milliliters of peripheral blood were drawn from each donor into EDTA-treated Vacutainer tubes. Ficoll-Paque density-gradient centrifugation was used to isolate PBMCs, with at least 7 million per sample. Trizol reagent was used to extract total RNA from the PBMCs, yielding at least 6 micrograms per sample. For every donor, flow cytometry on a PBMC aliquot measured the percentage of naive CD45RAhigh/CD27high T cells. A word on this clonotype: No cognate antigen has been identified for it. A clone one base away is much larger, so this may be a read error.

Libraries came from 5' RACE. The instrument was an Illumina HiSeq 2500. A second PCR of roughly 7 to 12 cycles was performed with a sample-barcoded 5' primer and a J-beta primer mix. A unique molecular identifier was introduced onto each TCR beta cDNA molecule by a template-switch 5' adaptor carrying 12 random nucleotides. At least 3 million CDR3-containing paired-end reads were obtained from each sample. All of the RNA was converted into first-strand cDNA using the Mint cDNA synthesis kit, with a TRBC-specific oligonucleotide serving as the primer. Following uracil-DNA glycosylase treatment, a first 18-cycle PCR with universal primers M1SS and BC2_uni_R was performed on all cDNA. The study's own analysis went as follows. For normalization, 1 million high-quality reads, each with a distinct molecular identifier, were randomly selected from each sample. Instead of being binned into consensus sequences, reads that shared molecular identifiers were thrown out. MiTCR, run with a Q25 quality threshold and the strictest error-elimination algorithm, handled CDR3 identification, clonotype clustering and error correction. Lower-bound total TCR beta diversity was estimated with a nonparametric unseen species model using Euler transformation. TCRdb passed the public sequencing reads through fastp at Q25 and MiXCR, retaining productive beta sequences. A single entry per CDR3 protein holds the most common genes and DNA from its merged rows. TCRdb, rather than the study authors, made the V and J calls. The sample records about 730,000 distinct CDR3 sequences, 40% to 45% of which are singletons. Of the sample, 20% to 25% falls within the top ten clones.

CDR1 and CDR2 were assigned from the germline V gene as SGHDN and FVKESK. The CDR3, from cysteine to phenylalanine, totals 12 residues. Only the CDR3 portion is preserved as DNA: 36 bases, with reading frame beginning at the first base. The source material was blood. This sequence originates from a woman in her sixties in good health. In this chain, TRBV14 is recombined with TRBJ2-4; the D gene is possibly TRBD1 or TRBD2, with 5 bases matching each. The J call may be faulty, since TRBJ2-7 better matches the DNA end. At the DNA level, the sequence is TGTGCCAGCAGCACGCAGAGGGGCGAGCAGTACTTC. It is translated as CASSTQRGEQYF.